The next 28 T cell receptor beta chains were all read from a single sample in a study of PD-1 blockade in classical Hodgkin lymphoma. Generated by immunoSEQ multiplex PCR, the TCRdb table keeps only in-frame clones and is missing some. The sample includes 28,000 or so clones, about 80% of them seen just once. Time point of the sample: cycle 4 day 1 (C4D1), after 6 weeks of nivolumab. No patient escaped relapse after autologous stem cell transplantation, and brentuximab vedotin exposure varied. This sample comprised peripheral blood mononuclear cells (PBMCs), obtained before the fourth cycle of nivolumab. These receptors all come from a human donor with classical Hodgkin lymphoma.

This rearrangement joins TRBV28 to TRBJ2-7; no clear D gene. This CDR3 spans 16 amino acids. Germline CDR1 and CDR2: MDHEN and SYDVKM. V lost 5 bases and J 6 bases, leaving 23 bases between the germline ends. The CDR3 DNA is TGTGCCAGCAGTCCACCCGCTGGTCGCGAGTTCGGCGAGCAGTACTTC. This codes for CASSPPAGREFGEQYF.

The J gene is TRBJ1-4, the V gene TRBV6-5; D remains ambiguous. Germline-derived CDR1 and CDR2 are MNHEY and SVGAGI. The CDR3 covers 13 residues. With 2 bases removed from V and 6 bases from J, the gap between germline ends came to 7 bases. Here the CDR3 DNA reads TGTGCCAGCAGTTACACATGGGATGAAAAACTGTTTTTT. It is translated as CASSYTWDEKLFF.

The chain recombines TRBV6-6 with TRBJ2-7; D is unresolved. The CDR3 contains 13 residues. Trimming took 2 bases from V and 6 from J, leaving 11 bases between them. Germline loops: CDR1 MNHNY, CDR2 SVGAGI (reference sequence). The CDR3 region is CASSYEPTSEQYF. In nucleotides, the CDR3 is TGTGCCAGCAGTTACGAACCAACGAGCGAGCAGTACTTC.

V is TRBV6-6 and J is TRBJ2-7; no reliable D call. This CDR3 contains 12 residues. Germline loops: CDR1 MNHNY, CDR2 SVGAGI (reference sequence). Trimming removed 2 bases at V and 7 bases at J, with 9 bases between. CDR3 residues: CASSYPSGEQYF. The CDR3 DNA reads TGTGCCAGCAGTTACCCATCCGGGGAGCAGTACTTC.

This rearrangement joins TRBV6-1 to TRBJ1-4, with D possibly matching TRBD1 (5 bases). Germline lookup yields CDR1 MNHNS and CDR2 SASEGT. Between the trimmed V and J ends, which lost 1 base and 8 bases, there was a span of 20 bases. This CDR3 region has 17 residues. For the CDR3, the DNA is TGTGCCAGCAGTGAAGATTTTGTAGGGCAGAGGGACGAAAAACTGTTTTTT. Protein product: CASSEDFVGQRDEKLFF.

J is TRBJ2-7 and V is TRBV21-1; the table assigns TRBD2, which was not confirmed against the DNA. TRBV21-1 is recorded as a pseudogene. This CDR3 has 15 amino acids. CDR3 in DNA: TGTGCCAGCAGCCCGCCGGGACTATACCTACGAGAGCAGTACTTC. This codes for CASSPPGLYLREQYF.

This chain joins TRBV19 and TRBJ2-1; no clear D gene. This CDR3 has 17 residues. The V end was cut by 3 bases, the J end by 0 bases, with 15 bases between. Germline V lookup: CDR1 LNHDA, CDR2 SQIVND (reference sequence). CDR3 amino acids: CASSIDDFRSSYNEQFF. DNA for the CDR3: TGTGCCAGTAGTATCGATGACTTCCGGAGCTCCTACAATGAGCAGTTCTTC.

V usage is TRBV18 and J usage is TRBJ1-1, with D hard to call. The V gene's germline CDR1 is KGHSH and CDR2 LQKENI. V lost 3 bases and J 2 bases, leaving 10 bases between the germline ends. The CDR3 length is 14 residues. The CDR3 DNA sequence: TGTGCCAGCTCACCGACTCAGTTTAACACTGAAGCTTTCTTT. It yields the protein CASSPTQFNTEAFF. Together with reference TRBV18 and TRBJ1-1, the CDR3 gives the full variable domain: NAGVMQNPRHLVRRRGQEARLRCSPMKGHSHVYWYRQLPEEGLKFMVYLQKENIIDESGMPKERFSAEFPKEGPSILRIQQVVRGDSAAYFCASSPTQFNTEAFFGQGTRLTVV.

The chain links TRBV6-1 to TRBJ1-5; 9 bases map to TRBD1. The CDR3 is 16 residues long. In germline, CDR1 is MNHNS, CDR2 SASEGT. V was pared by 4 bases and J by 4 bases, with 8 bases of the junction left unmatched. DNA of the CDR3: TGTGCCAGCAGTGCCCAGGGACAGGGTGGGAATCAGCCCCAGCATTTT. Protein: CASSAQGQGGNQPQHF.

The CDR3 reads CASSHRVGETQYF. CDR3 nucleotides: TGTGCCAGCAGCCACAGGGTTGGCGAGACCCAGTACTTC. The gene calls are TRBV7-7 and TRBJ2-5; perhaps TRBD1 as D (6 bases). The ends were cut back, 5 bases at V and 5 bases at J, with 12 bases in the middle. Germline V gives CDR1 SSHAT, CDR2 FNYEAQ (reference sequence). The CDR3 sequence is 13 residues long. Full variable domain (outside the CDR3, taken from reference TRBV7-7 and TRBJ2-5): GAGVSQSPRYKVTKRGQDVTLRCDPISSHATLYWYQQALGQGPEFLTYFNYEAQPDKSGLPSDRFSAERPEGSISTLTIQRTEQRDSAMYRCASSHRVGETQYFGPGTRLLVL.

The V and J genes are TRBV5-4 and TRBJ1-1, with 9 nucleotides matching TRBD1. The CDR3 totals 16 residues. Trimming removed 4 bases from V and 3 bases from J; junction bases left unmatched: 10. Germline lookup yields CDR1 SGHNT and CDR2 YYREEE (reference sequence). The CDR3 sequence is CASSATGGASDTEAFF. CDR3 bases: TGTGCCAGCAGCGCTACAGGGGGCGCCTCTGACACTGAAGCTTTCTTT.

This sequence joins TRBV10-1 and TRBJ2-7, with TRBD2 identical over 8 bases. J was trimmed by 5 bases and V by 3 bases; bases with no gene match: 3. The CDR3 has 13 amino acids. The germline V gene has CDR1 WNHNN and CDR2 SYGVQD (reference sequence). The CDR3 region has the DNA TGCGCCAGCAGTGACGGGAGGGCCGACGAGCAGTACTTC. Translated: CASSDGRADEQYF.

This chain uses TRBV6-1 with TRBJ1-1; possible D gene TRBD1, 5 bases. CDR3 length: 14 amino acids. The V end was cut by 2 bases, the J end by 1 base, with 8 bases between. From germline, CDR1 is MNHNS and CDR2 SASEGT. The CDR3 coding sequence is TGTGCCAGCAGTGAATCAGGGCGGAACACTGAAGCTTTCTTT. Protein sequence: CASSESGRNTEAFF.

J is TRBJ2-7 and V is TRBV2; 9 bases are shared with TRBD1. CDR3 length: 13 residues. Per the germline V gene, CDR1 is SNHLY and CDR2 is FYNNEI. J gave up 3 bases and V 7 bases, and 4 bases lay outside the gene matches. CDR3 loop: CASKGQGGYEQYF. The CDR3 DNA sequence: TGTGCCAGCAAGGGACAGGGCGGCTACGAGCAGTACTTC.

The chain uses TRBV6-5 and TRBJ2-7, with D perhaps TRBD2 (5 bases). The germline gives CDR1 MNHEY, CDR2 SVGAGI. The CDR3 has 13 amino acids. V lost 5 bases and J lost 5, with 13 bases in between. CDR3 in amino acids: CASSPQTRDEQYF. The CDR3 region has the DNA TGTGCCAGCAGTCCCCAAACTAGGGACGAGCAGTACTTC.

This chain uses TRBV6-5 with TRBJ1-1; tentatively, D is TRBD1 (6 bases). The CDR3 spans 15 residues. The germline CDR1 and CDR2 sequences are MNHEY and SVGAGI. V was pared by 0 bases and J by 4 bases, with 12 bases between. CDR3 region: CASSYSTGGGTEAFF. Here the CDR3 DNA reads TGTGCCAGCAGTTACTCGACAGGTGGAGGCACTGAAGCTTTCTTT.

The V and J genes are TRBV5-1 and TRBJ1-1; D not resolved. Looked up from germline, CDR1 is SGHRS and CDR2 is YFSETQ. The V and J ends lost 0 bases and 5 bases respectively, with 8 bases between them. This CDR3 has 13 amino acids. CDR3 sequence (DNA): TGCGCCAGCAGCTTGGCCAAGCAGACTGAAGCTTTCTTT. It codes for CASSLAKQTEAFF. The whole variable domain, filled in from reference TRBV5-1 and TRBJ1-1, reads KAGVTQTPRYLIKTRGQQVTLSCSPISGHRSVSWYQQTPGQGLQFLFEYFSETQRNKGNFPGRFSGRQFSNSRSEMNVSTLELGDSALYLCASSLAKQTEAFFGQGTRLTVV.

V and J are TRBV27 and TRBJ2-2, with no clear D. This CDR3 has 12 amino acids. V was shortened by 6 bases and J by 3 bases, with 5 bases between the two germline ends. Germline CDR1 MNHEY, CDR2 SMNVEV (reference sequence). CDR3 amino acids: CASRQYTGELFF. In nucleotides, the CDR3 is TGTGCCAGCAGACAGTACACCGGGGAGCTGTTTTTT.

This chain links TRBV6-1 with TRBJ2-7; 11 bases agree with TRBD2. The CDR3 extends over 13 amino acids. CDR1 is MNHNS and CDR2 is SASEGT in the germline V gene. Trimming cost V 8 bases and J 6 bases; bases outside gene matches: 6. This chain's CDR3 is CASARLAGSEQYF. CDR3 in DNA: TGTGCCAGCGCGCGACTAGCGGGAAGCGAGCAGTACTTC.

The J gene is TRBJ2-2, the V gene TRBV19, with D perhaps matching TRBD1 (5 bases). The CDR3 contains 15 residues. Germline V gene lookup returns CDR1 LNHDA and CDR2 SQIVND (reference sequence). V was pared by 4 bases and J by 2 bases, with 11 bases between. The CDR3 DNA follows: TGTGCCAGTAGTAAAGGGGATTTAAACACCGGGGAGCTGTTTTTT. Encoded protein: CASSKGDLNTGELFF.

There are a few counts of this clone. V gene TRBV7-2 combines with J gene TRBJ1-2; D is undetermined. The CDR3 loop spans 14 amino acids. V gave up 1 base and J gave up 6 bases, with 12 bases separating them. Germline CDR1 reads SGHTA; CDR2 reads FQGNSA. The CDR3 protein is CASSLGRGRNGYTF. CDR3 sequence (DNA): TGTGCCAGCAGCTTAGGACGAGGGCGCAATGGCTACACCTTC.

The chain uses TRBV6-1 and TRBJ2-3, with D hard to call. The CDR3 loop spans 11 amino acids. V gave up 5 bases and J gave up 6 bases, with 6 bases separating them. Germline V gene data show CDR1 as MNHNS and CDR2 as SASEGT. The CDR3 DNA follows: TGTGCCAGCAGTCCTACGGATACGCAGTATTTT. It specifies CASSPTDTQYF.

V is TRBV28 and J is TRBJ2-1; TRBD2 aligns across 14 bases. Per the germline V gene, CDR1 is MDHEN and CDR2 is SYDVKM. The junction had 9 bases not matched to a gene; V was cut back by 6 bases and J by 8 bases. CDR3 length equals 16 residues. CDR3 region: CASRPRLAGGPDEQFF. CDR3 DNA sequence: TGTGCCAGCAGACCCAGACTAGCGGGAGGGCCTGATGAGCAGTTCTTC.

V and J are TRBV27 and TRBJ2-7; D is uncertain. V lost 6 bases and J lost 9, with 21 bases in between. The CDR3 spans 14 residues. CDR1 is MNHEY and CDR2 is SMNVEV in the germline V gene (reference sequence). CDR3 DNA: TGTGCCAGCAGCCTATCGCGCAACCCCTTGGGGCAGTACTTC. It codes for CASSLSRNPLGQYF.

The chain links TRBV28 to TRBJ2-1, with 9 bases that match TRBD2. V lost 10 bases to trimming and J lost 8 bases; unmatched junction nucleotides: 12. This CDR3 spans 14 amino acids. Germline CDR1 is MDHEN and CDR2 is SYDVKM. CDR3 residues: CATHLAGRSDEQFF. The CDR3 bases are TGTGCCACCCACCTAGCGGGGAGAAGTGATGAGCAGTTCTTC.

The rearrangement links TRBV7-9 to TRBJ1-3, with D uncertain. Trimming took 1 base from V and 2 from J, leaving 9 bases between them. The germline CDR1 and CDR2 sequences are SEHNR and FQNEAQ (reference sequence). The CDR3 consists of 15 residues. The CDR3 nucleotides are TGTGCCAGCAGCTTAGTTATAGGGCCTGGAAACACCATATATTTT. Protein sequence: CASSLVIGPGNTIYF.

The chain uses TRBV9 and TRBJ1-5, with D uncertain. CDR3 size: 14 residues. V dropped 0 bases and J dropped 7 bases, with 11 bases sitting between them. Germline values: CDR1 SGDLS, CDR2 YYNGEE. CDR3 nucleotide sequence: TGTGCCAGCAGCGTAGGGGCTATAGGGCAGCCCCAGCATTTT. Translated: CASSVGAIGQPQHF.

This clone is categorized as large. The CDR3 DNA follows: TGTGCCAGCAGTTTGGCCAGGGGAAACATTCAGTACTTC. This encodes CASSLARGNIQYF. The chain joins TRBV27 to TRBJ2-4; possible D gene TRBD1, 6 bases. Trimming stripped 3 bases from V and 6 bases from J, with 9 bases between. Looked up from germline, CDR1 is MNHEY and CDR2 is SMNVEV (reference sequence). The CDR3 is 13 amino acids.